Listed here are 7 T cell receptor beta chains from one sample, sequenced in a study of beta chain features in type 1 diabetes. Study results and caveats: Moderate yet significant TCRB CDR3 shortening was seen in Type 1 diabetes patients in all four CD4+ subsets.

Every bit of the isolated RNA underwent reverse transcription, so sequencing read expressed TCRB transcripts. TCRdb's table, derived via immunoSEQ multiplex PCR, lists solely in-frame clones and lacks some. The sample carries around 280,000 clones, over 12% recorded once. Their cognate antigens are unknown. Sample: naive CD4+ T cells from blood. Every receptor here comes from a man in his late teens or twenties with type 1 diabetes.

The gene calls are TRBV9 and TRBJ2-7; 8 bases are a match to TRBD2. This CDR3 region has 19 residues. V gave up 4 bases and J gave up 1 base; unmatched junction bases: 19. Germline values: CDR1 SGDLS, CDR2 YYNGEE. In DNA, the CDR3 is TGTGCCAGCAGCTTCACTCCGGGACTAGTAATGAGCGGGTCCTACGAGCAGTACTTC. Translation gives CASSFTPGLVMSGSYEQYF.

This clone was found a few times. The genes are TRBV5-6 and TRBJ1-1, with 7 bases fitting TRBD1. V shed 4 bases, J shed 6 bases, and the junction held 12 bases outside the gene matches. Germline CDR1 is SGHDT and CDR2 is YYEEEE. The CDR3 totals 15 residues. CDR3 region: CASSGQVAGLSEAFF. As DNA, the CDR3 is TGTGCCAGCAGCGGACAGGTGGCTGGATTGTCTGAAGCTTTCTTT.

Of note for this clone: The sample holds other DNA sequences that translate to the same CDR3. V and J are TRBV30 and TRBJ1-3, with D unresolved. CDR1 GTSNPN and CDR2 SVGIG come from the germline V gene (reference sequence). The CDR3 totals 11 residues. The V end lost 0 bases, the J end lost 8 bases, and 5 bases lay between the germline ends. In DNA form, the CDR3 reads TGTGCCTGGAGTGTTCGCGACACCATATATTTT. It translates to CAWSVRDTIYF.

The V and J genes are TRBV30 and TRBJ2-4; D is perhaps TRBD1 (5 bases). The length of the CDR3 is 13 residues. The germline V and J ends were trimmed by 0 bases and 5 bases, with 8 bases remaining between them. Looked up from germline, CDR1 is GTSNPN and CDR2 is SVGIG (reference sequence). This CDR3 is CAWSVLGQNIQYF. CDR3 DNA: TGTGCCTGGAGTGTACTGGGGCAAAACATTCAGTACTTC. Complete variable domain (other parts from reference TRBV30 and TRBJ2-4): SQTIHQWPATLVQPVGSPLSLECTVEGTSNPNLYWYRQAAGRGLQLLFYSVGIGQISSEVPQNLSASRPQDRQFILSSKKLLLSDSGFYLCAWSVLGQNIQYFGAGTRLSVL.

This clone was recorded a few times. This chain uses TRBV29-1 with TRBJ1-1, with TRBD1 as a possible D gene (5 bases). The CDR3 has 13 amino acids. Trimming removed 8 bases from V and 8 bases from J, with 21 bases in between. Germline V gives CDR1 SQVTM, CDR2 ANQGSEA. The CDR3 nucleotides are TGCAGCCCCACCATCCCAGGGAAAGTAGAAGCTTTCTTT. It specifies CSPTIPGKVEAFF. Full variable domain (outside the CDR3, taken from reference TRBV29-1 and TRBJ1-1): SAVISQKPSRDICQRGTSLTIQCQVDSQVTMMFWYRQQPGQSLTLIATANQGSEATYESGFVIDKFPISRPNLTFSTLTVSNMSPEDSSIYLCSPTIPGKVEAFFGQGTRLTVV.

J is TRBJ2-5 and V is TRBV28; D is ambiguous. Germline V gives CDR1 MDHEN, CDR2 SYDVKM. V shed 11 bases and J shed 1 base, with 11 bases lying between them. The CDR3 consists of 12 residues. DNA of the CDR3: TGTGCCTGCCGCTTCGGCCAAGAGACCCAGTACTTC. It is translated as CACRFGQETQYF.

The chain is built from TRBV19 and TRBJ2-7, with a weak D call TRBD2 (5 bases). The germline gives CDR1 LNHDA, CDR2 SQIVND (reference sequence). V was shortened by 4 bases and J by 0 bases, with 7 bases between the two germline ends. The CDR3 extends over 13 amino acids. CDR3 in amino acids: CASSTAGSYEQYF. CDR3 DNA: TGTGCCAGTAGTACGGCGGGCTCCTACGAGCAGTACTTC.